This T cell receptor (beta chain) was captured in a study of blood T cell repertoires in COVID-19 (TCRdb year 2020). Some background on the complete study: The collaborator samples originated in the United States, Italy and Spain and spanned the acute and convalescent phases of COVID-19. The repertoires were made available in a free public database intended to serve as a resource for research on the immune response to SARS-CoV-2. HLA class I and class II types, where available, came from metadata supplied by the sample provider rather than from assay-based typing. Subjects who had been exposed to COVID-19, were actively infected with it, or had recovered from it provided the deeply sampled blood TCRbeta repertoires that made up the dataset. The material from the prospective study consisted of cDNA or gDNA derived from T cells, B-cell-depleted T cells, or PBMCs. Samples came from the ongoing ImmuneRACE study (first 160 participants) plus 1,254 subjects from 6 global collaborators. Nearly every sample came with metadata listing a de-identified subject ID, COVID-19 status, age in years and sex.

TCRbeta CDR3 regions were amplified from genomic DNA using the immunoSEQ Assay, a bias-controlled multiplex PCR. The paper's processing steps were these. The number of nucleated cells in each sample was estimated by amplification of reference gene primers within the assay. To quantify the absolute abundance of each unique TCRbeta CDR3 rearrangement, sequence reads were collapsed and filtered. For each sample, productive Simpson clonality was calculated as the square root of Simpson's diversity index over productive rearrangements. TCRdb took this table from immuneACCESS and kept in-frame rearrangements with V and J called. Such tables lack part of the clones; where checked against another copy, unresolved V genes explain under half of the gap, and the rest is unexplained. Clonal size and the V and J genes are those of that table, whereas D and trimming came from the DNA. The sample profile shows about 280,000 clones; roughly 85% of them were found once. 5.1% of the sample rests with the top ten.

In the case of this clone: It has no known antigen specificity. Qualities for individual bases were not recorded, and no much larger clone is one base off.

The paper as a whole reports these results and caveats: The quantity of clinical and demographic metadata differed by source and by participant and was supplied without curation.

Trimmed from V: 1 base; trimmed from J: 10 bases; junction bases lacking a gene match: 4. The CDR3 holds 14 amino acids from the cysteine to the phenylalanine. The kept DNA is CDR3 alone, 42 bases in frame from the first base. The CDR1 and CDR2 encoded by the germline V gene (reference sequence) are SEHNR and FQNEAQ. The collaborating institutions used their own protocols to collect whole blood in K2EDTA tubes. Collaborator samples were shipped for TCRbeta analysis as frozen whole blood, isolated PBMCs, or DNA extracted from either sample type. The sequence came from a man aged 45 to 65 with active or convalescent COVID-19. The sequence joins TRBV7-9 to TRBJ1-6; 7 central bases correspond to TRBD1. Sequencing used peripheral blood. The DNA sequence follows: TGTGCCAGCAGCTTAGTAGGGGGCGGATCACCCCTCCACTTT. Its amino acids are CASSLVGGGSPLHF.